The next 18 T cell receptor beta chains were all read from a single sample in a study of tumor-infiltrating lymphocytes in oesophageal squamous cell carcinoma (dated by TCRdb to the mid-2010s). The receptor library was made with PCR. Sequencing took place on an Illumina HiSeq 2000. In-frame beta chains were kept once TCRdb had trimmed the public reads at Q25 with fastp and called clones with MiXCR. Duplicate CDR3 protein sequences are folded into a single record with the most common DNA and genes. For this sample the table gives approximately 13,000 distinct CDR3 sequences, of which approximately 50% were detected only once. The ten largest clones represent over 30% of the sample. The sequencing sample was made of esophageal tumor tissue. The receptors originated from a male donor with esophageal squamous cell carcinoma.

A note on this clonotype: A read error may produce the germline difference seen at one junction end. The V gene is TRBV7-4, the J gene TRBJ2-7; 7 bases are a match to TRBD1. Germline assignment: CDR1 SGHVT and CDR2 SQSDAQ. This CDR3 has 14 amino acids. CDR3 region: CASSLPTGSSPLHF. Here the CDR3 DNA reads TGTGCCAGCAGCTTACCGACAGGGAGTTCACCCCTCCACTTC.

The CDR3 DNA reads TGTGCCAGCAGCCTTGGACAACACAGCTATGGCTACACCTTC. Translated: CASSLGQHSYGYTF. The chain has TRBV7-2 and TRBJ1-2; TRBD1 is a possible D gene (5 bases). The V and J ends lost 5 bases and 4 bases respectively, with 14 bases between them. Germline V gives CDR1 SGHTA, CDR2 FQGNSA. The CDR3 is made up of 14 amino acids.

The chain recombines TRBV7-3 with TRBJ2-7; tentatively, D is TRBD2 (6 bases). V lost 6 bases, J lost 7 bases, and 13 bases lay in between. The CDR3 covers 12 residues. The V gene's germline CDR1 is SGHTA and CDR2 FQGTGA. As DNA, the CDR3 is TGTGCCAGCAGGGCAGGGACTGAGGAGCAGTACTTC. This codes for CASRAGTEEQYF.

This chain joins TRBV7-9 and TRBJ1-2; possibly TRBD1 for D (6 bases). V shed 4 bases and J shed 6 bases, with 15 bases lying between them. There are 14 residues in the CDR3. The germline V gene encodes CDR1 SEHNR and CDR2 FQNEAQ (reference sequence). CDR3 in amino acids: CASSSTQQGDGYTF. CDR3 nucleotides: TGTGCCAGCAGCTCGACCCAACAGGGAGATGGCTACACCTTC.

About this clonotype: The junction shows a germline mismatch at one end, possibly a read error. Written as DNA, the CDR3 is TGTGCTAGCAGCTTAGTAGGGGGTTCAGAGACCCAGTACTTC. It codes for CASSLVGGSETQYF. The V and J genes are TRBV7-7 and TRBJ2-5; possible D gene TRBD1, 6 bases. The CDR3 spans 14 residues. Germline V gene lookup returns CDR1 SSHAT and CDR2 FNYEAQ (reference sequence). Using reference TRBV7-7 and TRBJ2-5 for the parts outside the CDR3, the full variable domain is GAGVSQSPRYKVTKRGQDVTLRCDPISSHATLYWYQQALGQGPEFLTYFNYEAQPDKSGLPSDRFSAERPEGSISTLTIQRTEQRDSAMYRCASSLVGGSETQYFGPGTRLLVL.

This clonotype has a count of ten or more. The CDR3 DNA follows: TGTGCCAGCAGCTTAGCAACTAGCGGGGGAGAGACCCAGTACTTC. Translation: CASSLATSGGETQYF. This sequence joins TRBV7-2 and TRBJ2-5, with TRBD2 matching 11 bases. Germline assignment: CDR1 SGHTA and CDR2 FQGNSA. The CDR3 is 15 amino acids. The trim removed 0 bases at V and 4 bases at J, leaving 1 base unmatched.

Remarks on this clonotype: This CDR3 is missing its conserved last phenylalanine or tryptophan, likely due to a read error. The limits of the CDR3 on the DNA are not certain, so only TCRdb's listed CDR3 is given. The chain uses TRBV7-6 and TRBJ2-7; the table's D call of TRBD1 was not tested on the DNA. The CDR3 totals 15 residues, both ends included. Germline CDR1 reads SGHVS; CDR2 reads FNYEAQ. This chain's CDR3 is CASSLQGMGGYTFGS.

In this sample, this clonotype turned up many times. The V gene is TRBV4-2, the J gene TRBJ2-5, with D hard to call. With 4 bases removed from V and 11 bases from J, the gap between germline ends came to 26 bases. CDR1 is LGHNA, CDR2 YNFKEQ, per germline. The CDR3 is made up of 16 amino acids. CDR3 sequence: CASSPDPRPPYNEQYF. The CDR3 nucleotides read TGTGCCAGCAGCCCGGACCCGAGACCCCCCTACAATGAGCAGTACTTC.

This sequence joins TRBV11-2 and TRBJ2-3; 10 bases align to TRBD1. The J call could be wrong; TRBJ2-5 is a better fit for the DNA end. Germline CDR1 reads SGHAT; CDR2 reads FQNNGV. The CDR3 loop spans 16 amino acids. The CDR3 is CASSSVRDRGLETQYF. The DNA for the CDR3 is TGTGCCAGCAGCTCCGTCCGGGACAGGGGTTTAGAGACCCAGTACTTC.

The rearrangement joins TRBV27 to TRBJ2-5; tentatively, D is TRBD2 (6 bases). V lost 7 bases and J 5 bases, leaving 11 bases between the germline ends. CDR1 is MNHEY, CDR2 SMNVEV, per germline (reference sequence). This CDR3 spans 12 amino acids. This CDR3 reads CASKDGGETQYF. CDR3 DNA sequence: TGTGCCAGCAAAGACGGGGGTGAGACCCAGTACTTC.

J is TRBJ2-7 and V is TRBV7-6; perhaps TRBD1 as D (5 bases). There are 15 residues in the CDR3. V dropped 2 bases and J dropped 2 bases, with 13 bases sitting between them. In germline, CDR1 is SGHVS, CDR2 FNYEAQ. DNA for the CDR3: TGTGCCAGCAGCTTAATCGGTCAGGGCCCCTACGAGCAGTACTTC. Translated, it gives CASSLIGQGPYEQYF. The full variable domain, with the rest looked up from reference TRBV7-6 and TRBJ2-7, is GAGVSQSPRYKVTKRGQDVALRCDPISGHVSLYWYRQALGQGPEFLTYFNYEAQQDKSGLPNDRFSAERPEGSISTLTIQRTEQRDSAMYRCASSLIGQGPYEQYFGPGTRLTVT.

The chain joins TRBV28 to TRBJ1-4; 8 positions agree with TRBD1. Germline CDR1 and CDR2: MDHEN and SYDVKM. J was trimmed by 7 bases and V by 8 bases; bases with no gene match: 9. The length of the CDR3 is 14 residues. The CDR3 DNA reads as TGTGCCAGCGCTGCAGGGGGCTTTCGTGAAAAACTGTTTTTT. Protein product: CASAAGGFREKLFF. Supplemented by reference TRBV28 and TRBJ1-4, the full variable domain reads DVKVTQSSRYLVKRTGEKVFLECVQDMDHENMFWYRQDPGLGLRLIYFSYDVKMKEKGDIPEGYSVSREKKERFSLILESASTNQTSMYLCASAAGGFREKLFFGSGTQLSVL.

Many counts were recorded for this clonotype. V and J are TRBV2 and TRBJ1-2, with 9 bases lining up with TRBD1. The CDR3 extends over 13 amino acids. V shed 9 bases, J shed 8 bases, and the junction held 10 bases outside the gene matches. CDR1 is SNHLY, CDR2 FYNNEI, per germline. CDR3 region: CASPKGQGGGYTF. DNA for the CDR3: TGTGCCAGTCCTAAGGGACAGGGAGGAGGCTACACCTTC.

On this clonotype: Germline and junction disagree at one end, which may indicate a read error. V and J are TRBV6-1 and TRBJ2-6, with TRBD1 identical over 9 bases. The CDR3 covers 13 residues. The V gene's germline CDR1 is MNHNS and CDR2 SASEGT. The CDR3: CASSEVGQGKEYF. CDR3 coding DNA: TGTGCCAGCAGTGAAGTCGGACAGGGGAAGGAGTACTTC.

The rearrangement uses TRBV10-3 and TRBJ1-2; D is unclear. The germline V gene encodes CDR1 ENHRY and CDR2 SYGVKD. CDR3 length: 14 residues. V gave up 3 bases and J gave up 8 bases, with 16 bases separating them. Here the CDR3 reads CAISEKTPPHGYTF. The CDR3 region has the DNA TGTGCCATCAGTGAAAAGACACCACCCCACGGCTACACCTTC.

About this clonotype: This may come from a read error, since a much larger clone is one base off. This chain joins TRBV24-1 and TRBJ2-1; a possible D gene is TRBD1 (5 bases). The end of the DNA fits TRBJ2-7 better, so the J call may be wrong. Germline V lookup: CDR1 KGHDR, CDR2 SFDVKD. The CDR3 has 15 residues. The DNA of the CDR3 is TGTGCCACCAGCCACAGGCCTTACTCCTACAATGAGCAGTACTTC. It yields the protein CATSHRPYSYNEQYF.

The sample holds many counts of this clonotype. This may be a read error, as it is one base from a much larger clone. The chain joins TRBV11-2 to TRBJ2-5, with D maybe TRBD1 (5 bases). CDR1 and CDR2 from the germline V gene are SGHAT and FQNNGV. V was cut by 5 bases and J by 11 bases, with 27 bases left in between. CDR3 length equals 16 residues. The CDR3 loop reads CASSTVGQGGYNEQYF. As DNA, the CDR3 is TGTGCCAGCAGCACAGTAGGCCAGGGTGGCTACAATGAGCAGTACTTC.

This clonotype was detected only once. The chain uses TRBV7-2 and TRBJ2-7; D perhaps matches TRBD2 (6 bases). CDR1 is SGHTA and CDR2 is FQGNSA in the germline V gene. The CDR3 totals 14 residues. The V end was cut by 1 base, the J end by 4 bases, with 11 bases between. DNA of the CDR3: TGTGCCAGCAGCTTAGTGGAGGGCCCATACGAGCAGTACTTC. Amino acids: CASSLVEGPYEQYF. Based on the CDR3 plus reference TRBV7-2 and TRBJ2-7, the full variable domain is GAGVSQSPSNKVTEKGKDVELRCDPISGHTALYWYRQSLGQGLEFLIYFQGNSAPDKSGLPSDRFSAERTGGSVSTLTIQRTQQEDSAVYLCASSLVEGPYEQYFGPGTRLTVT.